This entry features one T cell receptor beta chain sequence. These data belong to a study of early T cells in non-severe SARS-CoV-2 infection. Study information: Sequencing was performed on bulk RNA from unsorted whole blood, leaving chains unpaired.

Via MiXCR, TCRdb re-called the 5' RACE reads, giving one row per CDR3 protein. The sample consists of 85,000 to 90,000 distinct CDR3 sequences, under 15% of them appearing once. The sequenced sample consisted of whole blood. This sequence was found in an adult who was a healthcare worker with PCR-confirmed SARS-CoV-2 infection or an uninfected control (not recorded which).

The CDR3 DNA is TGCGCCAGCAGCTCCCCGGCCAACACTGAAGCTTTCTTT. It is translated as CASSSPANTEAFF. This chain connects TRBV5-1 to TRBJ1-1; D not resolved. In germline, CDR1 is SGHRS, CDR2 YFSETQ. The CDR3 is 13 amino acids. Trimming left V 3 bases short and J 2 bases short, with 8 bases between.